The 30 T cell receptor beta chains below all came from one sample that was sequenced in a study of cytomegalovirus exposure and HLA in healthy donors. The PCR used 60 Vbeta and 13 Jbeta primers. Method: immunoSEQ multiplex PCR; TCRdb's copy keeps in-frame clones and lacks some. Of about 94,000 clones detected, more than 75% appear once; the ten largest clones hold under 13%. The sample was PBMCs. Receptors were obtained from a human donor in good health.

The chain has TRBV7-8 and TRBJ1-3; maybe TRBD1 (5 bases). The V gene lost 2 bases and the J gene lost 0 bases, with 11 bases spanning the gap. The CDR3 extends over 16 amino acids. The germline gives CDR1 SGHVS, CDR2 FQNEAQ. The CDR3 region has the DNA TGTGCCAGCAGCTTATCTACAGGCCTCTCTGGAAACACCATATATTTT. Amino acid sequence: CASSLSTGLSGNTIYF.

The CDR3 sequence: CASSSLARSSYNEQFF. DNA of the CDR3: TGTGCCAGCAGCTCCCTAGCGCGAAGCTCCTACAATGAGCAGTTCTTC. The chain joins TRBV7-2 to TRBJ2-1; weak D call: TRBD2 (6 bases). This CDR3 region has 16 residues. Germline values: CDR1 SGHTA, CDR2 FQGNSA. Trimming left V 4 bases short and J 0 bases short, with 13 bases between.

V usage is TRBV20-1 and J usage is TRBJ1-2, with a weak D call TRBD1 (5 bases). CDR1 is DFQATT and CDR2 is SNEGSKA in the germline V gene (reference sequence). Trimming removed 7 bases from V and 7 bases from J, with 13 bases in between. The CDR3 runs 11 residues. The CDR3 loop reads CSVGEGGGYTF. CDR3 nucleotides: TGCAGTGTGGGGGAGGGCGGTGGCTACACCTTC.

The chain has TRBV9 and TRBJ1-1; D not certain. This CDR3 comprises 14 residues. In germline, CDR1 is SGDLS, CDR2 YYNGEE. V lost 3 bases and J lost 11, with 20 bases in between. CDR3 loop: CASSAPVDGPGAFF. CDR3 nucleotides: TGTGCCAGCAGCGCCCCGGTCGACGGACCGGGGGCTTTCTTT.

The CDR3 sequence: CASSEGRGAATGELFF. The CDR3 nucleotides are TGTGCCAGCAGTGAAGGGCGTGGAGCGGCTACCGGGGAGCTGTTTTTT. V and J are TRBV2 and TRBJ2-2; possibly TRBD2 for D (5 bases). The CDR3 runs 16 residues. The germline V and J ends were trimmed by 1 base and 5 bases, with 14 bases remaining between them. Germline lookup yields CDR1 SNHLY and CDR2 FYNNEI.

The chain carries TRBV7-8 and TRBJ2-3, with a weak D call TRBD2 (6 bases). Germline V CDR1 and CDR2: SGHVS, FQNEAQ. This CDR3 is built from 16 residues. The V end was cut by 1 base, the J end by 1 base, with 12 bases between. The CDR3 reads CASSLGSGSRTDTQYF. The DNA of the CDR3 is TGTGCCAGCAGCTTAGGTTCCGGGAGTCGCACAGATACGCAGTATTTT.

V gene TRBV5-1 combines with J gene TRBJ2-2; TRBD1 is a possible D gene (5 bases). V was cut by 1 base and J by 6 bases, with 7 bases left in between. Germline loops: CDR1 SGHRS, CDR2 YFSETQ. This CDR3 has 13 amino acids. CDR3 DNA: TGCGCCAGCAGCTTGCCCAGGGCCGGGGAGCTGTTTTTT. It specifies CASSLPRAGELFF.

The chain joins TRBV18 to TRBJ2-2, with D possibly being TRBD1 (6 bases). The CDR3 is 13 amino acids. Deletions cut 3 bases from V and 5 bases from J, with 7 bases between. Germline CDR1 and CDR2: KGHSH and LQKENI. CDR3 region: CASSPQGTGELFF. CDR3 bases: TGTGCCAGCTCACCGCAGGGGACCGGGGAGCTGTTTTTT.

The chain is built from TRBV28 and TRBJ1-2; D may be TRBD1 (5 bases). Germline loops: CDR1 MDHEN, CDR2 SYDVKM. The CDR3 consists of 16 residues. V lost 3 bases to trimming and J lost 6 bases, with 20 bases between them. The DNA for the CDR3 is TGTGCCAGCAGTTTCCCAAAATCGGACACTATGGATGGCTACACCTTC. It specifies CASSFPKSDTMDGYTF.

The chain employs TRBV6-5 and TRBJ2-7; 8 bases line up with TRBD2. The junction had 8 bases not matched to a gene; V was cut back by 5 bases and J by 5 bases. Germline V gene lookup returns CDR1 MNHEY and CDR2 SVGAGI. There are 14 residues in the CDR3. In DNA form, the CDR3 reads TGTGCCAGCAGTCAGTTAGCGGGATTTGACGAGCAGTACTTC. Protein product: CASSQLAGFDEQYF.

The rearrangement links TRBV9 to TRBJ1-1; perhaps TRBD1 as D (5 bases). The CDR3 consists of 12 residues. V lost 3 bases and J 4 bases, leaving 7 bases between the germline ends. Germline V gene data show CDR1 as SGDLS and CDR2 as YYNGEE. The CDR3 nucleotides read TGTGCCAGCAGCGGGGGGGGCACTGAAGCTTTCTTT. This codes for CASSGGGTEAFF. The full variable domain, its missing parts supplied by reference TRBV9 and TRBJ1-1, is DSGVTQTPKHLITATGQRVTLRCSPRSGDLSVYWYQQSLDQGLQFLIQYYNGEERAKGNILERFSAQQFPDLHSELNLSSLELGDSALYFCASSGGGTEAFFGQGTRLTVV.

V gene TRBV29-1 combines with J gene TRBJ2-2; D gene unclear. Germline V gene sequence: CDR1 SQVTM, CDR2 ANQGSEA. The V and J ends lost 4 bases and 4 bases respectively, with 7 bases between them. This CDR3 has 12 amino acids. The CDR3 bases are TGCAGCGTTGCGCGAGGCACCGGGGAGCTGTTTTTT. Its translation: CSVARGTGELFF.

This chain joins TRBV5-3 and TRBJ2-5, with 11 bases matching TRBD2. TRBV5-3 is identified as an open reading frame with a role that is uncertain. This CDR3 is 16 amino acids long. V was clipped by 6 bases and J by 0 bases; unmatched bases: 7. CDR3 sequence (DNA): TGTGCCAGAAAGGCCCTAGCGGGGGGTTACCAAGAGACCCAGTACTTC. Amino acid sequence: CARKALAGGYQETQYF.

The chain recombines TRBV11-2 with TRBJ1-2; 9 bases match TRBD1. Per the germline V gene, CDR1 is SGHAT and CDR2 is FQNNGV. The CDR3 loop spans 15 amino acids. J was trimmed by 2 bases and V by 5 bases; bases with no gene match: 6. Here the CDR3 reads CASSPSGTGNYGYTF. CDR3 in DNA: TGTGCCAGCAGCCCATCCGGGACAGGGAACTATGGCTACACCTTC. The full variable domain, in which reference TRBV11-2 and TRBJ1-2 provide the parts outside the CDR3, is EAGVAQSPRYKIIEKRQSVAFWCNPISGHATLYWYQQILGQGPKLLIQFQNNGVVDDSQLPKDRFSAERLKGVDSTLKIQPAKLEDSAVYLCASSPSGTGNYGYTFGSGTRLTVV.

V is TRBV7-2 and J is TRBJ2-3, with 7 bases lining up with TRBD2. The CDR3 is made up of 15 amino acids. V trimming: 5 bases; J trimming: 2 bases; junction bases outside the gene matches: 7. Germline V gene data show CDR1 as SGHTA and CDR2 as FQGNSA. The CDR3 region has the DNA TGTGCCAGCAGCGTGAGCGGGGTTCACACAGATACGCAGTATTTT. Protein product: CASSVSGVHTDTQYF. Full variable domain (remainder filled in from reference TRBV7-2 and TRBJ2-3): GAGVSQSPSNKVTEKGKDVELRCDPISGHTALYWYRQSLGQGLEFLIYFQGNSAPDKSGLPSDRFSAERTGGSVSTLTIQRTQQEDSAVYLCASSVSGVHTDTQYFGPGTRLTVL.

This chain links TRBV4-3 with TRBJ1-5, with 7 bases aligning to TRBD1. From germline, CDR1 is LGHNA and CDR2 YSLEER. J lost 3 bases, V lost 0 bases, and 8 bases had no gene match. This CDR3 has 17 residues. CDR3: CASSQDARGRNNQPQHF. The CDR3 nucleotides read TGCGCCAGCAGCCAAGACGCGAGGGGGCGAAACAATCAGCCCCAGCATTTT.

This chain connects TRBV7-8 to TRBJ1-5; D not resolved. Germline loops: CDR1 SGHVS, CDR2 FQNEAQ. The CDR3 has 14 residues. The V end lost 5 bases, the J end lost 4 bases, and 12 bases lay between the germline ends. The CDR3 sequence is CASSPQAGNQPQHF. Here the CDR3 DNA reads TGTGCCAGCAGCCCTCAGGCGGGGAATCAGCCCCAGCATTTT. Drawing the rest from reference TRBV7-8 and TRBJ1-5, the complete variable domain is GAGVSQSPRYKVAKRGQDVALRCDPISGHVSLFWYQQALGQGPEFLTYFQNEAQLDKSGLPSDRFFAERPEGSVSTLKIQRTQQEDSAVYLCASSPQAGNQPQHFGDGTRLSIL.

This clone is a singleton in its sample. DNA for the CDR3: TGTGCCAGTAGTATAGGATTACTAGCGGGAGGGCCCTATGAGCAGTTCTTC. Translation gives CASSIGLLAGGPYEQFF. The chain combines TRBV19 with TRBJ2-1, with 13 bases identical to TRBD2. The V and J ends lost 1 base and 8 bases, in that order; junction bases with no gene match: 8. CDR1 is LNHDA, CDR2 SQIVND, per germline (reference sequence). The CDR3 has 17 amino acids.

The V and J genes are TRBV18 and TRBJ1-4; D not certain. Trimming took off 2 bases at V and 16 bases at J, with 20 bases between the two ends. The V gene's germline CDR1 is KGHSH and CDR2 LQKENI. The CDR3 covers 14 residues. The CDR3 region is CASSPDTVEPPKFF. In nucleotides, the CDR3 is TGTGCCAGCTCACCAGACACCGTCGAACCTCCAAAGTTTTTT.

The CDR3 DNA reads TGTGCCAGCTCGAGGACTAGCGGCCTCACCGGGGAGCTGTTTTTT. It specifies CASSRTSGLTGELFF. This chain uses TRBV18 with TRBJ2-2, with TRBD2 identical over 10 bases. CDR3 size: 15 residues. Trimming removed 6 bases from V and 4 bases from J; junction bases left unmatched: 5. In germline, CDR1 is KGHSH, CDR2 LQKENI. Full variable domain (remainder filled in from reference TRBV18 and TRBJ2-2): NAGVMQNPRHLVRRRGQEARLRCSPMKGHSHVYWYRQLPEEGLKFMVYLQKENIIDESGMPKERFSAEFPKEGPSILRIQQVVRGDSAAYFCASSRTSGLTGELFFGEGSRLTVL.

The gene calls are TRBV18 and TRBJ1-6, with TRBD1 matching over 7 bases. This CDR3 has 14 amino acids. V lost 3 bases to trimming and J lost 9 bases; unmatched junction nucleotides: 5. From germline, CDR1 is KGHSH and CDR2 LQKENI. CDR3 sequence: CASSPDRVASPLHF. As DNA, the CDR3 is TGTGCCAGCTCACCCGACAGGGTAGCTTCACCCCTCCACTTT.

The chain recombines TRBV5-1 with TRBJ1-6; tentatively, D is TRBD1 (5 bases). CDR1 is SGHRS, CDR2 YFSETQ, per germline. Trimming removed 0 bases at V and 2 bases at J, with 6 bases between. This CDR3 has 15 amino acids. The CDR3 protein is CASSLGQPYNSPLHF. The CDR3 nucleotides are TGCGCCAGCAGCTTGGGACAGCCCTATAATTCACCCCTCCACTTT.

The rearrangement links TRBV28 to TRBJ2-5; D is undetermined. The V gene lost 2 bases and the J gene lost 5 bases, with 6 bases spanning the gap. Germline CDR1 MDHEN, CDR2 SYDVKM. The CDR3 totals 12 residues. As DNA, the CDR3 is TGTGCCAGCAGTTTACCTCGGGAGACCCAGTACTTC. Amino acid sequence: CASSLPRETQYF.

The chain employs TRBV2 and TRBJ1-3, with unresolved D. The CDR3 spans 15 residues. Trimming shortened V by 5 bases and J by 3 bases, and 14 bases separated the two germline ends. Germline V gene sequence: CDR1 SNHLY, CDR2 FYNNEI. The CDR3 loop is CASSTVGRVGNTIYF. The CDR3 nucleotides are TGTGCCAGCAGTACCGTCGGGAGGGTTGGAAACACCATATATTTT.

This clone was seen a few times. The rearrangement uses TRBV6-5 and TRBJ2-7; 8 nucleotides align to TRBD1. The CDR3 loop spans 13 amino acids. J was trimmed by 7 bases and V by 4 bases; bases with no gene match: 6. The germline CDR1 and CDR2 sequences are MNHEY and SVGAGI. The DNA for the CDR3 is TGTGCCAGCAGTTCCCAGGGGGCGTATGAGCAGTACTTC. It codes for CASSSQGAYEQYF.

This sequence joins TRBV11-2 and TRBJ1-2, with D unresolved. The CDR3 runs to 12 residues. Trimming removed 0 bases from V and 7 bases from J, with 6 bases in between. Germline values: CDR1 SGHAT, CDR2 FQNNGV. The chain's CDR3 is CASSLERSGYTF. DNA of the CDR3: TGTGCCAGCAGCTTAGAACGGTCTGGCTACACCTTC.

The gene calls are TRBV11-3 and TRBJ1-1; a possible D gene is TRBD1 (6 bases). The CDR3 has 15 residues. Germline V lookup: CDR1 SGHNT, CDR2 YENEEA. V shed 5 bases and J shed 3 bases, with 16 bases lying between them. The CDR3 loop is CASSPGGASDTEAFF. The CDR3 DNA is TGTGCCAGCAGCCCGGGGGGCGCTTCGGACACTGAAGCTTTCTTT.

This clone was picked up a small number of times. This rearrangement joins TRBV18 to TRBJ2-1; 15 bases are shared with TRBD2. Trimming at V came to 6 bases and at J to 6 bases, leaving 12 bases not matched to a gene. The CDR3 is 18 residues long. Germline CDR1 reads KGHSH; CDR2 reads LQKENI. CDR3 sequence: CASSPGTSGRPGPNEQFF. The DNA of the CDR3 is TGTGCCAGCTCTCCCGGGACTAGCGGGAGGCCCGGGCCCAATGAGCAGTTCTTC.

This chain uses TRBV18 with TRBJ2-7; TRBD1 matches 7 bases. The CDR3 has 14 amino acids. CDR1 is KGHSH and CDR2 is LQKENI in the germline V gene. V shed 6 bases and J 0 bases; nucleotides not matched to a gene: 5. CDR3 coding DNA: TGTGCCAGCTCCCCCCGACAGGGCTCCTACGAGCAGTACTTC. Encoded protein: CASSPRQGSYEQYF. Filled out from reference TRBV18 and TRBJ2-7, the complete variable domain reads NAGVMQNPRHLVRRRGQEARLRCSPMKGHSHVYWYRQLPEEGLKFMVYLQKENIIDESGMPKERFSAEFPKEGPSILRIQQVVRGDSAAYFCASSPRQGSYEQYFGPGTRLTVT.

This rearrangement joins TRBV5-4 to TRBJ2-5, with D perhaps matching TRBD2 (6 bases). V shed 3 bases and J shed 0 bases, with 15 bases lying between them. The CDR3 consists of 16 residues. Germline V lookup: CDR1 SGHNT, CDR2 YYREEE (reference sequence). The CDR3 spells CASSSPNSGNQETQYF. The DNA for the CDR3 is TGTGCCAGCAGCTCACCGAATAGCGGCAACCAAGAGACCCAGTACTTC.